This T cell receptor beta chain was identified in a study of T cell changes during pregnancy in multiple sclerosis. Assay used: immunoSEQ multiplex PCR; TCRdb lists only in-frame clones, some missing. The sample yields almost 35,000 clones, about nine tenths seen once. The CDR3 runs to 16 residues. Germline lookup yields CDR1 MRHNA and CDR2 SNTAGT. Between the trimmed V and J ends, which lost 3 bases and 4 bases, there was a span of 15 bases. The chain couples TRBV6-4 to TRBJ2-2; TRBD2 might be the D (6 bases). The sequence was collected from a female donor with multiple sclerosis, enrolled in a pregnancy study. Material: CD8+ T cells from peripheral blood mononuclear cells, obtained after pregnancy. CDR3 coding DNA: TGTGCCAGCAGTGAAGTGGGGGGTACTGGCACCGGGGAGCTGTTTTTT. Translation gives CASSEVGGTGTGELFF.